One and the same sample provided the 25 T cell receptor beta chains below, sequenced in a study of CD4 and CD8 cells across lung adenocarcinoma regions. TCRdb used MiXCR to reprocess the PCR reads, holding one entry per CDR3 protein. The sample holds tens of thousands of distinct CDR3 sequences, approximately 54% seen once. Sequencing used CD8+ T cells from the center of a lung tumor. These receptor sequences come from a female donor with lung adenocarcinoma. The CD4 and CD8 labels of this study may be unreliable.

The table lists this clonotype with many counts. This rearrangement joins TRBV6-4 to TRBJ2-1, with D tentatively TRBD1 (6 bases). Per the germline V gene, CDR1 is MRHNA and CDR2 is SNTAGT. V shed 7 bases and J shed 9 bases, with 16 bases lying between them. The CDR3 is made up of 13 amino acids. CDR3 in amino acids: CASNSRGFSEQFF. DNA of the CDR3: TGTGCCAGCAATTCCAGGGGCTTTAGTGAGCAGTTCTTC.

With regard to this clonotype: The germline gene is not matched at one end of the junction; a read error may be the cause. The chain is built from TRBV6-1 and TRBJ2-2; D tentatively reads TRBD1 or TRBD2 (6 bases each). Germline V gives CDR1 MNHNS, CDR2 SASEGT. The CDR3 runs 14 residues. CDR3: CAGSQARRAGALYF. The DNA of the CDR3 is TGTGCGGGCAGCCAGGCTAGGAGGGCAGGGGCGCTGTATTTT.

Note on this clonotype: An end of the junction does not agree with germline; a read error may underlie this. The chain combines TRBV12-3 or TRBV12-4 with TRBJ1-5; D is unclear. The CDR3 has 14 amino acids. Written as DNA, the CDR3 is TGTGCCAGCATGGGAAAGCGGAGGGATCAGCCCCACCATTTT. Translating it yields CASMGKRRDQPHHF.

CDR3 nucleotides: TGTGCCGGGGGAACGGGGGCAGGGGTTAACTACGAGCAGTACTTC. Encoded protein: CAGGTGAGVNYEQYF. The chain combines TRBV10-3 with TRBJ2-1; D possibly matches TRBD1 or TRBD2 (6 bases each). TRBJ2-7 explains the end of the DNA better; the J call may be wrong. Germline V CDR1 and CDR2: ENHRY, SYGVKD. The CDR3 consists of 15 residues.

This chain connects TRBV12-3 or TRBV12-4 to TRBJ2-2, with TRBD2 matching 8 bases. The CDR3 is made up of 15 amino acids. J lost 0 bases, V lost 6 bases, and 3 bases had no gene match. The CDR3 coding sequence is TGTGCCAGCAGGACTAGCGACGCGAACACCGGGGAGCTGTTTTTT. Its translation: CASRTSDANTGELFF.

V and J are TRBV25-1 and TRBJ2-6, with D tentatively TRBD1 or TRBD2 (7 bases each). The ends were cut back, 5 bases at V and 4 bases at J, with 15 bases in the middle. The CDR3 has 16 amino acids. Per the germline V gene, CDR1 is MGHDK and CDR2 is SYGVNS. As DNA, the CDR3 is TGTGCCAGCAGTTTGCAGGGGGGGTACGGGGCCAACGTCCTGACTTTC. Translation gives CASSLQGGYGANVLTF.

This chain connects TRBV12-3 or TRBV12-4 to TRBJ2-5; maybe TRBD2 (5 bases). The CDR3 has 13 amino acids. Trimming pared 0 bases from V and 5 bases from J, leaving 7 bases between. Here the CDR3 reads CASSLAGVETQYF. The CDR3 DNA is TGTGCCAGCAGTTTAGCGGGAGTGGAGACCCAGTACTTC.

V and J are TRBV6-1 and TRBJ2-3; 14 bases agree with TRBD2. Germline trimming cut 5 bases from V and 5 bases from J; bases unmatched to any gene: 3. Looked up from germline, CDR1 is MNHNS and CDR2 is SASEGT. CDR3 length: 15 amino acids. The CDR3 sequence is CASSRTSGGLDTQYF. The CDR3 DNA follows: TGTGCCAGCAGTCGGACTAGCGGGGGGCTAGATACGCAGTATTTT.

The rearrangement uses TRBV6-1 and TRBJ2-1, with TRBD1 matching 8 bases. Near its end, the DNA agrees better with TRBJ2-7, so the J call may be wrong. Per the germline V gene, CDR1 is MNHNS and CDR2 is SASEGT. The CDR3 length is 14 residues. Here the CDR3 DNA reads TGTGCCAGCAGGGTCGACAGGGGCACATGGGAGCAGTACTTC. Amino acid sequence: CASRVDRGTWEQYF.

The chain links TRBV12-3 or TRBV12-4 to TRBJ1-1, with D unresolved. There are 12 residues in the CDR3. Between the trimmed V and J ends, which lost 8 bases and 7 bases, there was a span of 14 bases. The DNA of the CDR3 is TGTGCCAGCGGACGGGATATTGGTGAAGCTTTCTTT. Amino acid sequence: CASGRDIGEAFF.

This clonotype was seen only once. The chain employs TRBV27 and TRBJ2-6, with 7 bases aligning to TRBD1. The V segment lost 5 bases and the J segment 0 bases; nucleotides outside the gene matches: 10. Per the germline V gene, CDR1 is MNHEY and CDR2 is SMNVEV (reference sequence). There are 18 residues in the CDR3. For the CDR3, the DNA is TGTGCCAGCAGTCCCCCCCCGGGACAGAGCTCTGGGGCCAACGTCCTGACTTTC. Protein sequence: CASSPPPGQSSGANVLTF.

This clonotype was found once. The rearrangement uses TRBV27 and TRBJ2-5, with D tentatively TRBD1 or TRBD2 (6 bases each). The length of the CDR3 is 13 residues. V lost 8 bases and J 10 bases, leaving 20 bases between the germline ends. CDR1 is MNHEY, CDR2 SMNVEV, per germline (reference sequence). The CDR3 DNA reads TGTGCCAGCGGGGGGCGTGACCAAAAGATCCAGTACTTC. Residues: CASGGRDQKIQYF.

The chain carries TRBV6-5 and TRBJ1-2; a weak D match, TRBD1 (5 bases). CDR1 and CDR2 from the germline V gene are MNHEY and SVGAGI. This CDR3 region has 13 residues. Between the trimmed V and J ends, which lost 2 bases and 8 bases, there was a span of 12 bases. Here the CDR3 DNA reads TGTGCCAGCAGTTACGGGGCAGGGTCGGGCTACACCTTC. It encodes CASSYGAGSGYTF.

With regard to this clonotype: At one of its ends the junction is not consistent with the germline gene, which may arise from a read error. The chain combines TRBV6-1 with TRBJ2-5; D is perhaps TRBD2 (5 bases). Germline lookup yields CDR1 MNHNS and CDR2 SASEGT. The CDR3 length is 14 residues. The CDR3 here is CASRRSGNQGTQYF. CDR3 DNA: TGTGCCAGCAGAAGATCCGGGAACCAAGGGACCCAGTACTTC.

The chain uses TRBV6-5 and TRBJ2-1; D may be TRBD1 (6 bases). The DNA end favors TRBJ2-7, so the J call may be wrong. CDR1 MNHEY and CDR2 SVGAGI come from the germline V gene. This CDR3 is built from 15 residues. The CDR3 loop is CASSYSRQEAYEQYF. The DNA of the CDR3 is TGTGCCAGCAGTTACTCGAGACAGGAGGCCTACGAGCAGTACTTC.

As regards this clonotype: Its ends do not fully match the called genes, so a read error is possible. The V gene is TRBV6-1, the J gene TRBJ2-4; D assignment may be TRBD1 or TRBD2 (5 bases each). The CDR3 contains 13 residues. Per the germline V gene, CDR1 is MNHNS and CDR2 is SASEGT. In nucleotides, the CDR3 is TGTGCCACCGGGATGTGGGCGACAGACATGCAGTACTTC. Protein product: CATGMWATDMQYF.

V is TRBV6-1 and J is TRBJ2-5; TRBD1 matches at 9 bases. CDR1 and CDR2 (germline): MNHNS, SASEGT. V lost 0 bases to trimming and J lost 1 base; unmatched junction nucleotides: 3. The CDR3 has 16 amino acids. The chain's CDR3 is CASSEAQTGGQETQYF. The CDR3 DNA sequence: TGTGCCAGCAGTGAAGCCCAGACAGGGGGCCAAGAGACCCAGTACTTC.

J is TRBJ1-4 and V is TRBV6-1; D might be TRBD1 (6 bases). This CDR3 comprises 19 residues. CDR1 MNHNS and CDR2 SASEGT come from the germline V gene. V lost 5 bases to trimming and J lost 3 bases, with 25 bases between them. The CDR3 nucleotides read TGTGCCAGCAGTCCGGGGGGCAGTTTAAGGTGGCTGGCTAATGAAAAACTGTTTTTT. This sequence encodes CASSPGGSLRWLANEKLFF.

This clonotype was seen repeatedly, ten times or more. The J gene is TRBJ2-1, the V gene TRBV28, with 7 bases fitting TRBD1. Germline CDR1 reads MDHEN; CDR2 reads SYDVKM. The CDR3 covers 13 residues. The V and J ends lost 2 bases and 12 bases, in that order; junction bases with no gene match: 7. The CDR3 protein is CASSLGDRERQFF. CDR3 nucleotide sequence: TGTGCCAGCAGTTTAGGTGACAGGGAACGGCAGTTCTTC.

The V gene is TRBV14, the J gene TRBJ1-2; D is unresolved. V was clipped by 0 bases and J by 8 bases, with 16 bases between them. CDR1 SGHDN and CDR2 FVKESK come from the germline V gene. This CDR3 comprises 15 residues. The CDR3 DNA sequence: TGTGCCAGCAGCCAAGAACCGTCGGGGAAGCGGGGCTACACCTTC. Protein product: CASSQEPSGKRGYTF.

At least ten counts were recorded for this clonotype. J is TRBJ2-1 and V is TRBV4-1; D is uncertain. CDR1 MGHRA and CDR2 YSYEKL come from the germline V gene. The CDR3 covers 14 residues. V was trimmed by 1 base and J by 6 bases, leaving 10 bases between them. The CDR3 region has the DNA TGCGCCAGCAGCCAAGGAGCCAGGAGCAATGAGCAGTTCTTC. This encodes CASSQGARSNEQFF.

Details on this clonotype: At one end the junction does not follow the germline gene, possibly because of a read error. The rearrangement joins TRBV6-1 to TRBJ2-4; 8 bases are a match to TRBD2. From germline, CDR1 is MNHNS and CDR2 SASEGT. CDR3 length equals 15 residues. This CDR3 is CGSSAGAGGKNTQYF. The DNA of the CDR3 is TGTGGCAGCAGTGCGGGGGCGGGAGGCAAAAATACGCAGTATTTC.

In this sample, this clonotype turned up many times. The CDR3 spells CASSQGPLAGVLADTQYF. In DNA form, the CDR3 reads TGTGCCAGCAGCCAAGGCCCCCTAGCGGGAGTCTTGGCAGATACGCAGTATTTT. The chain combines TRBV14 with TRBJ2-3; 10 nucleotides match TRBD2. The CDR3 extends over 18 amino acids. Germline V gene lookup returns CDR1 SGHDN and CDR2 FVKESK. V gave up 1 base and J gave up 4 bases; unmatched junction bases: 11.

Judged by abundance, this clonotype is medium-sized. This chain links TRBV7-2 with TRBJ2-5, with 16 bases identical to TRBD2. Losses at the gene ends were 5 bases for V and 5 bases for J; bases not matched to a gene: 5. The length of the CDR3 is 16 residues. Germline V gene sequence: CDR1 SGHTA, CDR2 FQGNSA. For the CDR3, the DNA is TGTGCCAGCAGCCGAATGGGACTAGCGGGAGGGGAGACCCAGTACTTC. The encoded protein is CASSRMGLAGGETQYF.

The chain links TRBV7-2 to TRBJ2-3; D is unresolved. The end of the DNA is better explained by TRBJ2-5, so the J call may be wrong. The CDR3 consists of 13 residues. From germline, CDR1 is SGHTA and CDR2 FQGNSA. The CDR3 bases are TGTGCCAGCAGCTCCCGGGTTCGGGAGACCCAGTACTTC. Its translation is CASSSRVRETQYF.